The 23 T cell receptor beta chains listed next were all sequenced from one sample in a study of blood T cell repertoires in COVID-19. Sequencing was performed with immunoSEQ multiplex PCR; in TCRdb, only in-frame clones are kept and a portion is missing. This repertoire shows roughly 63,000 clones, 65% to 75% found once; its top ten account for 28%. The sequencing input was peripheral blood. Receptors were obtained from a woman aged 80 or over with acute or convalescent COVID-19.

The chain links TRBV29-1 to TRBJ1-3; 7 bases line up with TRBD1. V shed 8 bases, J shed 7 bases, and the junction held 11 bases outside the gene matches. Germline V lookup: CDR1 SQVTM, CDR2 ANQGSEA. The CDR3 covers 13 residues. The CDR3 sequence: CSFSKGAPNTIYF. Written as DNA, the CDR3 is TGCAGCTTTTCAAAGGGGGCGCCGAACACCATATATTTT.

The chain employs TRBV11-2 and TRBJ2-2, with D unresolved. Trimming cost V 3 bases and J 2 bases, with 7 bases left between them. Germline V CDR1 and CDR2: SGHAT, FQNNGV. CDR3 size: 14 residues. The CDR3 sequence is CASSLVSNTGELFF. In DNA, the CDR3 is TGTGCCAGCAGCTTGGTCAGTAACACCGGGGAGCTGTTTTTT.

This sequence joins TRBV4-2 and TRBJ2-1; no definite D call. CDR1 and CDR2 from the germline V gene are LGHNA and YNFKEQ. Trimming took 1 base from V and 9 from J, leaving 7 bases between them. The CDR3 extends over 12 amino acids. In nucleotides, the CDR3 is TGTGCCAGCAGCCAAGTTGGCACTGAGCAGTTCTTC. Amino acid sequence: CASSQVGTEQFF.

The V call is TRBV12-3 or TRBV12-4, the J call TRBJ2-1; TRBD2 agrees at 8 bases. CDR3 length: 13 amino acids. Trimming took 5 bases from V and 10 from J; bases not matched to a gene: 7. The CDR3 nucleotides are TGTGCCAGCAGTCGGAGCGGGAGAAGAGAGCAGTTCTTC. Residues: CASSRSGRREQFF.

This clone was observed a single time. The V call is TRBV23-1, the J call TRBJ2-7; D might be TRBD2 (6 bases). Being an ORF, TRBV23-1 has a function that is uncertain. CDR3 length: 15 amino acids. V was cut by 11 bases and J by 3 bases, with 23 bases left in between. The CDR3 region is CASRDGGVVFYEQYF. In DNA, the CDR3 is TGCGCCTCAAGGGACGGGGGAGTGGTTTTCTACGAGCAGTACTTC.

The chain is built from TRBV6-2 or TRBV6-3 and TRBJ1-5; TRBD1 matches 8 bases. Trimming took 5 bases from V and 3 from J; bases not matched to a gene: 9. The CDR3 totals 16 residues. Germline CDR1 MNHEY, CDR2 SVGEGT. The CDR3 protein is CASSRRTGGDNQPQHF. The CDR3 DNA sequence: TGTGCCAGCAGTCGCCGCACAGGGGGTGACAATCAGCCCCAGCATTTT.

This clone came up a few times. The chain links TRBV12-5 to TRBJ2-3; 9 nucleotides match TRBD1. Trimming cost V 0 bases and J 1 base; bases outside gene matches: 8. The CDR3 covers 18 residues. Per the germline V gene, CDR1 is LGHNT and CDR2 is FRNRAP. The CDR3 here is CASGLVRRWDRGTDTQYF. The CDR3 bases are TGTGCTAGTGGTTTGGTACGTAGGTGGGACAGGGGCACAGATACGCAGTATTTT. Looking up the rest from reference TRBV12-5 and TRBJ2-3 gives the full variable domain: DARVTQTPRHKVTEMGQEVTMRCQPILGHNTVFWYRQTMMQGLELLAYFRNRAPLDDSGMPKDRFSAEMPDATLATLKIQPSEPRDSAVYFCASGLVRRWDRGTDTQYFGPGTRLTVL.

This chain links TRBV4-1 with TRBJ2-5; D may be TRBD2 (6 bases). This CDR3 spans 19 amino acids. The germline V gene encodes CDR1 MGHRA and CDR2 YSYEKL. V was shortened by 3 bases and J by 9 bases, with 32 bases between the two germline ends. The CDR3 nucleotides are TGCGCCAGCAGCCACTCCAGATCTGAGGGACCGACTATCCCGGGAGCCCAGTACTTC. Translated, it gives CASSHSRSEGPTIPGAQYF.

The rearrangement uses TRBV9 and TRBJ2-3, with 7 bases fitting TRBD1. The germline gives CDR1 SGDLS, CDR2 YYNGEE. V lost 4 bases and J lost 2; bases outside the gene matches: 4. The CDR3 is made up of 14 amino acids. Here the CDR3 reads CASSSTGSTDTQYF. CDR3 in DNA: TGTGCCAGCAGCTCGACAGGGTCCACAGATACGCAGTATTTT.

V and J are TRBV6-2 or TRBV6-3 and TRBJ2-5; 12 bases fit TRBD2. Germline V gene lookup returns CDR1 MNHEY and CDR2 SVGEGT. With 0 bases clipped from V and 5 bases from J, the junction kept 1 base outside the gene matches. This CDR3 comprises 15 residues. CDR3 amino acids: CASSYSTSGRETQYF. CDR3 sequence (DNA): TGTGCCAGCAGTTACTCTACTAGCGGGAGGGAGACCCAGTACTTC.

The chain carries TRBV6-1 and TRBJ2-7; 7 bases align to TRBD1. The CDR3 runs to 13 residues. V shed 7 bases, J shed 3 bases, and the junction held 6 bases outside the gene matches. Germline CDR1 MNHNS, CDR2 SASEGT. The CDR3 sequence is CASTRDSNYEQYF. CDR3 nucleotide sequence: TGTGCCAGCACCAGGGACAGTAACTACGAGCAGTACTTC.

This rearrangement joins TRBV5-1 to TRBJ2-1; 8 bases fit TRBD2. V was clipped by 2 bases and J by 2 bases; unmatched bases: 9. In germline, CDR1 is SGHRS, CDR2 YFSETQ. This CDR3 has 17 amino acids. For the CDR3, the DNA is TGCGCCAGCAGCTTACAAAGCGGGAGAATCACCTACAATGAGCAGTTCTTC. It yields the protein CASSLQSGRITYNEQFF.

CDR3 region: CATSEPTSGRADEQFF. CDR3 coding DNA: TGTGCCACCAGTGAGCCGACTAGCGGGAGGGCCGATGAGCAGTTCTTC. The rearrangement links TRBV24-1 to TRBJ2-1; 14 nucleotides align to TRBD2. Per the germline V gene, CDR1 is KGHDR and CDR2 is SFDVKD. Trimming removed 4 bases from V and 8 bases from J; junction bases left unmatched: 6. The CDR3 covers 16 residues.

The chain couples TRBV7-2 to TRBJ1-1; TRBD1 agrees at 11 bases. This CDR3 has 16 amino acids. Germline V lookup: CDR1 SGHTA, CDR2 FQGNSA. The junction had 9 bases not matched to a gene; V was cut back by 5 bases and J by 4 bases. CDR3 nucleotide sequence: TGTGCCAGCAGCCCCGGGGTGGGACAGGGGGGCACTGAAGCTTTCTTT. Its translation: CASSPGVGQGGTEAFF. Full variable domain (outside the CDR3, taken from reference TRBV7-2 and TRBJ1-1): GAGVSQSPSNKVTEKGKDVELRCDPISGHTALYWYRQSLGQGLEFLIYFQGNSAPDKSGLPSDRFSAERTGGSVSTLTIQRTQQEDSAVYLCASSPGVGQGGTEAFFGQGTRLTVV.

The count of this clone is one. The chain has TRBV12-5 and TRBJ2-1, with 10 bases identical to TRBD1. With V trimmed by 6 bases and J by 12 bases, 14 bases remained unmatched. This CDR3 has 15 residues. Germline V lookup: CDR1 LGHNT, CDR2 FRNRAP. CDR3 in amino acids: CASGPGTGEELRQFF. For the CDR3, the DNA is TGTGCTAGTGGACCCGGGACAGGGGAAGAACTTAGGCAGTTCTTC.

The V gene is TRBV19, the J gene TRBJ2-1; 10 bases agree with TRBD2. The CDR3 extends over 14 amino acids. The V and J ends lost 7 bases and 9 bases, in that order; junction bases with no gene match: 9. In germline, CDR1 is LNHDA, CDR2 SQIVND (reference sequence). CDR3 sequence reads: CASMASGRWSEQFF. DNA of the CDR3: TGTGCCAGTATGGCTAGCGGGAGATGGAGTGAGCAGTTCTTC.

The rearrangement uses TRBV4-3 and TRBJ2-4; 8 bases agree with TRBD2. CDR1 and CDR2 (germline): LGHNA, YSLEER. The CDR3 is 18 residues long. With 3 bases clipped from V and 1 base from J, the junction kept 11 bases outside the gene matches. CDR3 sequence (DNA): TGCGCCAGCAGCCACTCCCCGGAGCGGGAGTGCGCCAAAAACATTCAGTACTTC. This encodes CASSHSPERECAKNIQYF.

The chain couples TRBV14 to TRBJ2-2; 9 positions agree with TRBD1. Looked up from germline, CDR1 is SGHDN and CDR2 is FVKESK. Losses at the gene ends were 2 bases for V and 4 bases for J; bases not matched to a gene: 14. CDR3 size: 19 residues. The CDR3 reads CASSQRTGGTRGITGELFF. Written as DNA, the CDR3 is TGTGCCAGCAGCCAACGTACAGGGGGCACACGAGGGATCACCGGGGAGCTGTTTTTT. The full variable domain, rest sourced from reference TRBV14 and TRBJ2-2, is EAGVTQFPSHSVIEKGQTVTLRCDPISGHDNLYWYRRVMGKEIKFLLHFVKESKQDESGMPNNRFLAERTGGTYSTLKVQPAELEDSGVYFCASSQRTGGTRGITGELFFGEGSRLTVL.

The chain has TRBV6-2 or TRBV6-3 and TRBJ2-1, with TRBD2 matching over 9 bases. CDR3 length equals 15 residues. After removal of 5 bases from V and 4 bases from J, the junction contained 6 bases not matched to a gene. Per germline, CDR1 MNHEY and CDR2 SVGEGT. For the CDR3, the DNA is TGTGCCAGCAGTAATCTAGCGGGATCATACAATGAGCAGTTCTTC. This gives the protein CASSNLAGSYNEQFF.

This clone showed up just a few times. V usage is TRBV7-9 and J usage is TRBJ2-7, with 8 positions matching TRBD1. The CDR3 is made up of 16 amino acids. V was pared by 5 bases and J by 3 bases, with 12 bases of the junction left unmatched. CDR1 and CDR2 from the germline V gene are SEHNR and FQNEAQ (reference sequence). The CDR3: CASSPTRQGPYYEQYF. The CDR3, as DNA: TGTGCCAGCAGCCCTACCCGACAGGGGCCTTACTACGAGCAGTACTTC. Based on the CDR3 plus reference TRBV7-9 and TRBJ2-7, the full variable domain is DTGVSQNPRHKITKRGQNVTFRCDPISEHNRLYWYRQTLGQGPEFLTYFQNEAQLEKSRLLSDRFSAERPKGSFSTLEIQRTEQGDSAMYLCASSPTRQGPYYEQYFGPGTRLTVT.

This chain joins TRBV6-2 or TRBV6-3 and TRBJ2-7; 7 bases line up with TRBD2. With 2 bases clipped from V and 5 bases from J, the junction kept 12 bases outside the gene matches. The CDR3 covers 16 residues. The germline CDR1 and CDR2 sequences are MNHEY and SVGEGT. CDR3 in amino acids: CASSYPPYGRRNEQYF. The CDR3 DNA follows: TGTGCCAGCAGTTACCCCCCCTACGGGAGGCGGAACGAGCAGTACTTC.

V gene TRBV10-1 combines with J gene TRBJ2-1, with 16 bases fitting TRBD2. Trimming removed 3 bases from V and 5 bases from J; junction bases left unmatched: 7. The CDR3 sequence is 18 residues long. Germline V gives CDR1 WNHNN, CDR2 SYGVQD (reference sequence). The CDR3 here is CASSETGLAGGPHNEQFF. The CDR3 bases are TGCGCCAGCAGTGAAACGGGACTAGCGGGAGGGCCCCACAATGAGCAGTTCTTC.

The V and J genes are TRBV13 and TRBJ2-7; 8 bases are a match to TRBD1. This CDR3 is built from 16 residues. CDR1 PRHDT and CDR2 FYEKMQ come from the germline V gene (reference sequence). The J segment lost 1 base and the V segment lost 3 bases, leaving 8 bases of the junction unmatched. For the CDR3, the DNA is TGTGCCAGCAGCTTGGCCGGACAGGGTCTGTCCTACGAGCAGTACTTC. This translates into CASSLAGQGLSYEQYF.